The sequence of this TCR beta chain was determined in a study of T cell responses to AZD1222 COVID-19 vaccine (dated by TCRdb to the early 2020s). Some background on the complete study: TCR sequencing covered more than 230 trial participants: 207 given two doses of AZD1222 and approximately 26 given two doses of MenACWY control vaccine. Enrollment into the trials was organized by age into subgroups of 18-55, 56-69 and 70-plus years, and those subgroups contained around 150, 28 and 57 TCR-sequenced participants, respectively.

The time point label on this specimen signifies: about 28 days (+/-7) after the second vaccine dose. The treatment or condition label for this specimen denotes: meningococcal conjugate vaccine given as trial control. Samples from vaccinated people were obtained from the UK trials COV001 and COV002, which included a single-blind randomized controlled phase 2/3 trial of AZD1222 (ChAdOx1 nCoV-19) in healthy adults. For TCRbeta chain sequencing, PBMC samples were collected from trial participants at day 0 and at day 28 after the second dose. Study-level results and caveats: In the small 56-69-year group, the increase in depth fell short of significance, most likely because of low power. Participants were mostly white British and included more females than males, and it was suggested by the authors that clonal diversity may have been underestimated. Nearly half of unique spike-specific TCRs reportedly recognized epitopes outside regions mutated in the B.1.351 and B.1.1.7 variants. Spike-specific TCR breadth and depth rose significantly after two AZD1222 doses compared with day 0 and with MenACWY recipients. The vaccine-associated CD4 TCRs covered the entire spike protein, and the dominant responses fell in regions 160-218 and 743-854. Because no day 14 peak-response samples were available, the repertoires could be characterized only after the peak T cell response. Only a handful of AZD1222 recipients were SARS-CoV-2 seropositive at baseline, limiting conclusions about previously exposed vaccinees.

The CDR3 regions of human TCRbeta chains were analyzed by immunosequencing. In the original analysis: Repertoire TCRs were checked for matches against a reference library of SARS-CoV-2-specific TCRs that had been generated using the MIRA antigen-specificity platform. Breadth was defined as the fraction of unique TCRs that were SARS-CoV-2-associated, and depth was defined as the fraction of total T cells that were SARS-CoV-2-associated. Each spike-specific TCR was assigned to its reactive spike region and to a CD4 or CD8 class using the MIRA data. Log10-transformed breadth and depth values were compared by one-way ANOVA with Sidak's multiple comparisons tests. The source is immuneACCESS, and TCRdb retained only in-frame sequences with V and J called. Part of the clones is not carried over; for the studies checked, unresolved V genes explain less than half of this, and the remainder is unexplained. The V and J calls and clone size were taken over from that table, and D and trimming were inferred from the DNA. Here the sample has 100,000 to 150,000 clones; around 90% occur a single time. The leading ten clones occupy 4.2% of the sample.

On this clone: The target of this receptor is not known. No per-base quality is available; no much larger clone lies one base away.

V is cut back by 3 bases and J by 6 bases, with 7 bases in the junction unmatched. In the germline V gene (reference sequence), CDR1 corresponds to GTSNPN and CDR2 to SVGIG. The cysteine opens and the phenylalanine closes a CDR3 of 15 amino acids. This entry keeps only the CDR3 DNA: 45 bases, framed from base 1. The rearrangement combines TRBV30 with TRBJ2-7; the junction holds 14 bases that match TRBD2. The sample in question was peripheral blood, obtained 28 days after the second dose of the MenACWY control vaccine. This sequence originates from an adult who received the MenACWY meningococcal vaccine as a control. The CDR3 region has the sequence CAWRRKGLAGVEQYF. The bases read TGTGCCTGGAGACGGAAGGGACTAGCGGGAGTCGAGCAGTACTTC.